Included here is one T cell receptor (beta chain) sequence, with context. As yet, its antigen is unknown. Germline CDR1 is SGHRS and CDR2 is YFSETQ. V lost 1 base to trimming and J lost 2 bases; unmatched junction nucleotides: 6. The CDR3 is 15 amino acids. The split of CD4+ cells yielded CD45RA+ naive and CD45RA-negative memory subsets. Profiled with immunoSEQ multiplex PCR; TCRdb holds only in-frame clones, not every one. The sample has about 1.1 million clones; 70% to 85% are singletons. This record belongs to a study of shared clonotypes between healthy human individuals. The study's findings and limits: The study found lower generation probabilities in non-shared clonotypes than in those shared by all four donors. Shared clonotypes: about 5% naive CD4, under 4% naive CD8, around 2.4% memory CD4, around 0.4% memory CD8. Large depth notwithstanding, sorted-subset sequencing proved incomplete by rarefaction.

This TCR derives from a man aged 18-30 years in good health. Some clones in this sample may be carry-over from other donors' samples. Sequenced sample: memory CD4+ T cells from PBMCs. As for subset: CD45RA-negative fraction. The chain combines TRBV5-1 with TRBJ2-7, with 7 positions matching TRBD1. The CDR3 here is CASSLRQGHTYEQYF. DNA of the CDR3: TGCGCCAGCAGCTTGAGACAGGGCCATACCTACGAGCAGTACTTC. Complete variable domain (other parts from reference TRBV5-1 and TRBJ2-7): KAGVTQTPRYLIKTRGQQVTLSCSPISGHRSVSWYQQTPGQGLQFLFEYFSETQRNKGNFPGRFSGRQFSNSRSEMNVSTLELGDSALYLCASSLRQGHTYEQYFGPGTRLTVT.